One and the same sample provided the 12 T cell receptor beta chains below, sequenced in a study of cytomegalovirus exposure and HLA in healthy donors (dated by TCRdb to about 2017). Library prep was done by the immunoSEQ multiplex PCR assay. Entries here come from immuneACCESS through TCRdb and include only in-frame sequences with V and J called. Some clones fail to appear in such tables; in the studies checked, an unresolved V gene covers under half of the shortfall, and the cause of the remainder is unknown. In all, the sample holds about 250,000 clones, and roughly 87% of those were seen once. The biggest ten clones account for around 11% of the sample. The sequencing input was PBMCs. Every receptor here comes from a man aged 18 to 29 in good health and CMV-seropositive.

J is TRBJ2-5 and V is TRBV4-2; no clear D gene. Germline loops: CDR1 LGHNA, CDR2 YNFKEQ. Trimming removed 0 bases from V and 4 bases from J, with 0 bases in between. This CDR3 comprises 11 residues. The DNA of the CDR3 is TGTGCCAGCAGCCAAGAAGAGACCCAGTACTTC. Protein: CASSQEETQYF.

This chain connects TRBV2 to TRBJ1-1, with a weak D call TRBD1 (5 bases). CDR1 and CDR2 (germline): SNHLY, FYNNEI. The CDR3 is made up of 13 amino acids. Trimming shortened V by 7 bases and J by 0 bases, and 9 bases separated the two germline ends. The CDR3, as DNA: TGTGCCAGCAACCAGGGTATGAACACTGAAGCTTTCTTT. It encodes CASNQGMNTEAFF.

A word on this clone: The junction does not match germline at one end; this may be a read error. V and J are TRBV5-4 and TRBJ2-3; 10 bases are shared with TRBD1. The germline V gene encodes CDR1 SGHNT and CDR2 YYREEE (reference sequence). The CDR3 runs 15 residues. CDR3 nucleotides: TGTGCCAGCAGATTCCGGGACAGGGGCACGGATACGCAGTATTTT. Translating it yields CASRFRDRGTDTQYF.

The CDR3 DNA sequence: TGCAGCGTTGAAGATCTACAGCAGAGGACGGGGGGAGTGAGGGATAGCAATCAGCCCCAGCATTTT. This sequence encodes CSVEDLQQRTGGVRDSNQPQHF. V and J are TRBV29-1 and TRBJ1-5; TRBD1 is a possible D gene (5 bases). Germline V gives CDR1 SQVTM, CDR2 ANQGSEA. V gave up 0 bases and J gave up 0 bases, with 30 bases separating them. This CDR3 region has 22 residues.

This clone was observed many times. J is TRBJ2-2 and V is TRBV19; D remains unclear. Trimming left V 3 bases short and J 5 bases short, with 22 bases between. This CDR3 spans 18 amino acids. Germline V gene data show CDR1 as LNHDA and CDR2 as SQIVND (reference sequence). CDR3 DNA: TGTGCCAGTAGTATCTCGGGTCCGGTGATGAGTAGGACCGGGGAGCTGTTTTTT. Protein: CASSISGPVMSRTGELFF.

V is TRBV6-5 and J is TRBJ1-1; no clear D gene. This CDR3 is built from 13 residues. Germline V CDR1 and CDR2: MNHEY, SVGAGI. V was trimmed by 7 bases and J by 4 bases, leaving 13 bases between them. CDR3 nucleotides: TGTGCCAGCACCGATGGGGTGGGCACTGAAGCTTTCTTT. Its translation: CASTDGVGTEAFF.

J is TRBJ2-2 and V is TRBV19; D not certain. Germline V gene lookup returns CDR1 LNHDA and CDR2 SQIVND (reference sequence). Trimming stripped 6 bases from V and 6 bases from J, with 14 bases between. This CDR3 has 14 amino acids. CDR3 nucleotides: TGTGCCAGTAGCCCGGCGGCTAGGGCCGGGGAGCTGTTTTTT. Translating gives CASSPAARAGELFF.

The chain recombines TRBV7-2 with TRBJ2-1; 10 nucleotides match TRBD2. V dropped 2 bases and J dropped 5; count of bases not matched to a gene: 3. Germline V gene sequence: CDR1 SGHTA, CDR2 FQGNSA. CDR3 length equals 15 residues. Written as DNA, the CDR3 is TGTGCCAGCAGCTTAACTAGCGGGACCCACAATGAGCAGTTCTTC. Its protein is CASSLTSGTHNEQFF.

The chain carries TRBV27 and TRBJ1-1; D is possibly TRBD1 (5 bases). Trimming stripped 5 bases from V and 4 bases from J, with 14 bases between. This CDR3 has 14 amino acids. Germline CDR1 and CDR2: MNHEY and SMNVEV (reference sequence). In DNA form, the CDR3 reads TGTGCCAGCAGTCTTCAGGGTGCCGGCACTGAAGCTTTCTTT. Translated: CASSLQGAGTEAFF.

The rearrangement joins TRBV7-3 to TRBJ1-1; D is possibly TRBD1 (5 bases). The CDR3 extends over 13 amino acids. Trimming shortened V by 2 bases and J by 4 bases, and 8 bases separated the two germline ends. Germline V gene lookup returns CDR1 SGHTA and CDR2 FQGTGA. In nucleotides, the CDR3 is TGTGCCAGCAGCTTATTCACAGGCACTGAAGCTTTCTTT. The encoded protein is CASSLFTGTEAFF.

The CDR3 region is CASSPNLGEGYEPQHF. The DNA for the CDR3 is TGTGCCAGCAGCCCGAACTTGGGGGAGGGGTATGAGCCCCAGCATTTT. The V and J genes are TRBV4-2 and TRBJ1-5, with a tentative D call TRBD1 (5 bases). The V end was cut by 4 bases, the J end by 8 bases, with 21 bases between. The CDR3 covers 16 residues. Looked up from germline, CDR1 is LGHNA and CDR2 is YNFKEQ.

This clone has a single count. V is TRBV30 and J is TRBJ1-1; D not resolved. The CDR3 spans 11 residues. Germline V gene lookup returns CDR1 GTSNPN and CDR2 SVGIG (reference sequence). V lost 3 bases, J lost 8 bases, and 10 bases lay in between. The CDR3 protein is CAWRNNREAFF. CDR3 nucleotide sequence: TGTGCCTGGAGGAATAACAGAGAAGCTTTCTTT.